This is a list of T cell receptor beta chains from one sample in a study of OX40 agonist ivuxolimab in advanced cancers. The table came from immunoSEQ multiplex PCR; TCRdb's copy has only in-frame clones and leaves some out. Of nearly 85,000 clones in the sample, approximately 83% are singletons; the top ten hold roughly 2%. Sequencing used CD4+ or CD8+ T cells sorted from blood, obtained in a trial of the OX40 agonist ivuxolimab. All receptors come from an adult with an advanced solid tumor such as melanoma, head and neck, liver or kidney cancer. Each CDR3 is given with its conserved first and last residue. The order of the fields is clone size, V gene, D gene, J gene, CDR3 protein, CDR3 DNA. D genes are given only for firm matches. The size field is filled for only some rows; it gives once, few, many or a size class.

clone_size: once
v_call: TRBV28
d_call: -
j_call: TRBJ1-6
cdr3_aa: CASSFSRGFGSYNSPLHF
cdr3_nt: TGTGCCAGCAGTTTTTCCAGGGGTTTTGGCTCCTATAATTCACCCCTCCACTTT

clone_size: -
v_call: TRBV30
d_call: -
j_call: TRBJ1-5
cdr3_aa: CAWSVLGDQPQHF
cdr3_nt: TGTGCCTGGAGTGTACTAGGGGATCAGCCCCAGCATTTT

clone_size: -
v_call: TRBV9
d_call: TRBD2
j_call: TRBJ2-3
cdr3_aa: CASSATGTSDRTSTDTQYF
cdr3_nt: TGTGCCAGCAGCGCGACCGGGACTAGCGATAGAACTAGCACAGATACGCAGTATTTT

clone_size: once
v_call: TRBV2
d_call: -
j_call: TRBJ1-2
cdr3_aa: CASRRTDSNYGYTF
cdr3_nt: TGTGCCAGCAGAAGGACGGACTCTAACTATGGCTACACCTTC

clone_size: -
v_call: TRBV29-1
d_call: -
j_call: TRBJ1-1
cdr3_aa: CSVGAGRDTEAFF
cdr3_nt: TGCAGCGTTGGGGCAGGGAGGGACACTGAAGCTTTCTTT

clone_size: -
v_call: TRBV30
d_call: -
j_call: TRBJ2-1
cdr3_aa: CAWSPRENEQFF
cdr3_nt: TGTGCCTGGAGCCCTCGGGAGAATGAGCAGTTCTTC

clone_size: -
v_call: TRBV28
d_call: TRBD1
j_call: TRBJ1-5
cdr3_aa: CASSLRQGVRSRNQPQHF
cdr3_nt: TGTGCCAGCAGTTTAAGACAGGGAGTTCGGAGTCGCAATCAGCCCCAGCATTTT

clone_size: -
v_call: TRBV27
d_call: -
j_call: TRBJ1-1
cdr3_aa: CASKHPRGTTRRDTEAFF
cdr3_nt: TGTGCCAGCAAGCACCCCCGGGGGACAACCCGAAGGGACACTGAAGCTTTCTTT

clone_size: -
v_call: TRBV5-5
d_call: TRBD1
j_call: TRBJ2-7
cdr3_aa: CASSLDVTGTYEQYF
cdr3_nt: TGTGCCAGCAGCTTGGATGTGACAGGGACCTACGAGCAGTACTTC

clone_size: -
v_call: TRBV5-1
d_call: TRBD1
j_call: TRBJ1-2
cdr3_aa: CASSPGDREAGYTF
cdr3_nt: TGCGCCAGCAGCCCTGGAGACAGGGAGGCTGGCTACACCTTC

clone_size: -
v_call: TRBV19
d_call: -
j_call: TRBJ1-4
cdr3_aa: CASSTPSATNEKLFF
cdr3_nt: TGTGCCAGTAGTACCCCCTCCGCAACTAATGAAAAACTGTTTTTT

clone_size: -
v_call: TRBV19
d_call: -
j_call: TRBJ1-1
cdr3_aa: CASWGMPGAFF
cdr3_nt: TGTGCTAGTTGGGGTATGCCGGGGGCTTTCTTT

clone_size: -
v_call: TRBV15
d_call: TRBD1
j_call: TRBJ1-3
cdr3_aa: CATSRDQGAGNTIYF
cdr3_nt: TGTGCCACCAGCAGAGATCAGGGGGCTGGAAACACCATATATTTT

clone_size: once
v_call: TRBV5-6
d_call: -
j_call: TRBJ1-4
cdr3_aa: CASSLGSGAGANEKLFF
cdr3_nt: TGTGCCAGCAGCTTGGGATCGGGGGCCGGGGCTAATGAAAAACTGTTTTTT

clone_size: -
v_call: TRBV10-3
d_call: TRBD1
j_call: TRBJ1-5
cdr3_aa: CAISRQGVNQPQHF
cdr3_nt: TGTGCCATCAGTCGACAGGGTGTCAATCAGCCCCAGCATTTT

clone_size: -
v_call: TRBV5-6
d_call: TRBD2
j_call: TRBJ2-7
cdr3_aa: CASSWAGGTYQQYF
cdr3_nt: TGTGCCAGCAGCTGGGCGGGGGGGACCTACCAGCAGTACTTC

clone_size: -
v_call: TRBV28
d_call: -
j_call: TRBJ2-1
cdr3_aa: CASSLSLPDNEQFF
cdr3_nt: TGTGCCAGCAGTTTATCACTCCCCGACAATGAGCAGTTCTTC

clone_size: -
v_call: TRBV5-1
d_call: TRBD1
j_call: TRBJ2-7
cdr3_aa: CASSRHSRGTDSYEQYF
cdr3_nt: TGCGCCAGCAGCCGCCATTCCCGTGGGACAGACTCCTACGAGCAGTACTTC

clone_size: once
v_call: TRBV5-6
d_call: TRBD1
j_call: TRBJ1-2
cdr3_aa: CASSYWDRANYGYTF
cdr3_nt: TGTGCCAGCAGCTATTGGGACAGGGCGAACTATGGCTACACCTTC

clone_size: -
v_call: TRBV2
d_call: TRBD1
j_call: TRBJ2-7
cdr3_aa: CASRKDRQGTYEQYF
cdr3_nt: TGTGCCAGCAGGAAGGACAGGCAAGGGACCTACGAGCAGTACTTC

clone_size: few
v_call: TRBV9
d_call: -
j_call: TRBJ1-2
cdr3_aa: CASSVGYRDKRLNYGYTF
cdr3_nt: TGTGCCAGCAGCGTGGGGTACCGGGACAAACGCCTTAACTATGGCTACACCTTC

clone_size: -
v_call: TRBV6-1
d_call: -
j_call: TRBJ1-1
cdr3_aa: CASSEGRAVTEAFF
cdr3_nt: TGTGCCAGCAGTGAGGGCAGGGCTGTCACTGAAGCTTTCTTT

clone_size: -
v_call: TRBV6-6
d_call: TRBD1
j_call: TRBJ2-7
cdr3_aa: CASSRGGTGSYEQYF
cdr3_nt: TGTGCCAGCAGCAGGGGGGGGACAGGGTCATACGAGCAGTACTTC